This TCR beta chain came from a study of metastatic and nonmetastatic thyroid tumors. For the study at large: Repertoires of blood and of tissue (tumor or nodule) from malignant and benign thyroid patients were compared. Study-wide findings and caveats: A significant increase in TCR beta diversity was reportedly seen in malignant thyroid tumors relative to benign nodules, in blood and tumor.

CDR1 is SGHNT and CDR2 is YENEEA in the germline V gene. The trim removed 5 bases at V and 11 bases at J, leaving 10 bases unmatched. The CDR3 contains 15 residues. In the study's own analysis: For papillary thyroid cancer, a distant-metastasis classifier was constructed from CDR3 differences observed across clinicopathological groups. TCRdb redid the clone calls on the PCR reads using MiXCR. TCRdb's processing, not the authors' own work, is the source of the V and J calls. The table records roughly 5,300 clones, over 35% of them present only once. No patient had received any treatment before thyroid surgery. A word on this clone: Its antigen is not identified.

The sequencing sample was made of adjacent normal tissue. The source of this sequence is a female donor with papillary thyroid cancer or a benign thyroid nodule (not recorded which). Some clones in this sample may be carry-over from other donors' samples. The chain employs TRBV11-3 and TRBJ1-6; 9 bases fit TRBD1. The CDR3 region has the DNA TGTGCCAGCAGCAGACGGACAGGGGATAGGACACCCCTCCACTTT. This sequence encodes CASSRRTGDRTPLHF.